This T cell receptor (beta chain) was found in a study of follicular helper T cells after annual influenza vaccination. Turning to the study itself: For some subjects, blood spans the 2013-2014, 2014-2015 and 2015-2016 annual vaccinations. Regarding the study as a whole: Most later recoveries of Day 7 ICOS+CD38+ clones were ICOS-CD38- cTfh.

Turning to this clone: Its antigen is not known.

Measured with immunoSEQ multiplex PCR; TCRdb has only the in-frame clones, and not every one. Of roughly 7,700 clones in the sample, around four fifths were seen once. The sample's time point: 2014-2015 season, 7 days after vaccination. Before and after seasonal inactivated influenza vaccination, adults gave blood for sorting CD4 subsets for sequencing. The CDR3 length is 12 residues. Trimming stripped 5 bases from V and 5 bases from J, with 4 bases between. Germline CDR1 is KGHSH and CDR2 is LQKENI. This receptor was taken from an adult who received the influenza vaccine. V is TRBV18 and J is TRBJ1-6; no definite D call. The sample consisted of CXCR5+ CD38- circulating T follicular helper cells from blood, taken 7 days after influenza vaccination. Subset specified: circulating Tfh, non-naive CD4+CXCR5+PD-1+ (ICOS+CD38+ or ICOS-CD38-). CDR3 sequence reads: CASSNNNSPLHF. The CDR3 nucleotides are TGTGCCAGCTCAAATAATAATTCACCCCTCCACTTT.